The subject of this entry is one T cell receptor (beta chain). Its antigen is currently unknown. The Oncomine TCR Beta short-read assay was what sequenced the DNA obtained from cultured CD4+ T cells. TCRdb recomputed calls from the PCR reads with MiXCR, one row per CDR3 protein. The sample holds under 11,000 distinct CDR3 sequences; more than 55% are singletons and the top ten take 21%. V lost 4 bases, J lost 4 bases, and 7 bases lay in between. The CDR3 runs to 12 residues. Germline values: CDR1 MNHNS, CDR2 SASEGT. The sample is drawn from a study of vaccination and CD4 T cells after COVID-19. Study-level background: The convalescents included six males and four females, and among them two were Hispanic while seven were Caucasian. Overlapping SARS-CoV-2, HCoV-NL63, HCoV-OC43 and HCoV-229E spike peptides were used to stimulate cells. Each participant was administered two doses of a vaccine, which was either BNT162b2 or mRNA-1273.

Treatment given: roughly 10-day PBMC culture with coronavirus spike peptide pools or control peptides (ViraFEST assay). ViraFEST used peptide pools to expand antigen-specific T cells, then sequenced TCRs. Sequencing input: CD4+ T cells from blood, cultured in vitro. J is TRBJ2-5 and V is TRBV6-1; D unresolved. This TCR derives from a human donor who had recovered from COVID-19. Written as DNA, the CDR3 is TGTGCCAGCAGTGTTTCCCTAGAGACCCAGTACTTC. Translated, it gives CASSVSLETQYF.